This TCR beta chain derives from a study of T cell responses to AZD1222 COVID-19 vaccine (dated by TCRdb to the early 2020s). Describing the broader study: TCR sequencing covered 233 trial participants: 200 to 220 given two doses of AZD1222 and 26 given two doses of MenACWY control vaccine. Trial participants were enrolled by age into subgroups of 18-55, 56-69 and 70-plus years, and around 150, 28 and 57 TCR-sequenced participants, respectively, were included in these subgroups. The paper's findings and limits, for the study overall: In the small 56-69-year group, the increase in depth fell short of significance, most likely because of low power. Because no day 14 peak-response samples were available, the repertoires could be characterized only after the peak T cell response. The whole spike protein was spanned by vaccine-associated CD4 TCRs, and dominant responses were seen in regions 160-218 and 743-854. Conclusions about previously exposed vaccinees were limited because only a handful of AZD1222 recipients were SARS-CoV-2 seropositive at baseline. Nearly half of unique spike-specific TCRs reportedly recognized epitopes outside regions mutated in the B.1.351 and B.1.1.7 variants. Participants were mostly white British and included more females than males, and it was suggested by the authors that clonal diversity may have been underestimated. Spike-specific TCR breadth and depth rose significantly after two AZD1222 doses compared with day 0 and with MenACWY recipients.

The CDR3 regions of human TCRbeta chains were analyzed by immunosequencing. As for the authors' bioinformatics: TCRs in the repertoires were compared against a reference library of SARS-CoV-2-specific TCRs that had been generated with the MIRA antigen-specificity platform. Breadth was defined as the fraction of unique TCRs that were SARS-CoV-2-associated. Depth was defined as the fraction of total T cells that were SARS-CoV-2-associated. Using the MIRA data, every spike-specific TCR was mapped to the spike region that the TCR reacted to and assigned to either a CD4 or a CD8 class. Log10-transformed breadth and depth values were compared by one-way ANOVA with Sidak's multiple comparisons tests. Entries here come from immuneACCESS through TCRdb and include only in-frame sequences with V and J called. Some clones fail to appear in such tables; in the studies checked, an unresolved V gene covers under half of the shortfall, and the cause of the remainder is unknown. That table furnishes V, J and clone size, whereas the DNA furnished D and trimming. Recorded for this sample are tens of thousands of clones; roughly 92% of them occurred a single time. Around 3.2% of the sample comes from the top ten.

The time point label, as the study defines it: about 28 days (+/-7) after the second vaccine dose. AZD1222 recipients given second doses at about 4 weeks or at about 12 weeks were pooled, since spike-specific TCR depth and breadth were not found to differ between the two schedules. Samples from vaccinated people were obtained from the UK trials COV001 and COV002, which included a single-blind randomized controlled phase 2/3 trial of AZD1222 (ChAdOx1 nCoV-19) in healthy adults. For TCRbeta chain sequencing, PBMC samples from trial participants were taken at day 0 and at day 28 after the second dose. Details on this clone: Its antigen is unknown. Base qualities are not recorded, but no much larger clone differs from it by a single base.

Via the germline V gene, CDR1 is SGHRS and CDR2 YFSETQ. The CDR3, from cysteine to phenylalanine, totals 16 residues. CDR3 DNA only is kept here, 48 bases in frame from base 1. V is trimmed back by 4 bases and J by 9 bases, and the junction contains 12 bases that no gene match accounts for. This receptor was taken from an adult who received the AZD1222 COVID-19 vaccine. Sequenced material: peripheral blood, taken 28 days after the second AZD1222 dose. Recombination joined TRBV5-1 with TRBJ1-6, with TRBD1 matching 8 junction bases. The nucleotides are TGCGCCAGCAGCCCTGGACTGGGGCAGGGGGCTTCACCCCTCCACTTT. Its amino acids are CASSPGLGQGASPLHF.